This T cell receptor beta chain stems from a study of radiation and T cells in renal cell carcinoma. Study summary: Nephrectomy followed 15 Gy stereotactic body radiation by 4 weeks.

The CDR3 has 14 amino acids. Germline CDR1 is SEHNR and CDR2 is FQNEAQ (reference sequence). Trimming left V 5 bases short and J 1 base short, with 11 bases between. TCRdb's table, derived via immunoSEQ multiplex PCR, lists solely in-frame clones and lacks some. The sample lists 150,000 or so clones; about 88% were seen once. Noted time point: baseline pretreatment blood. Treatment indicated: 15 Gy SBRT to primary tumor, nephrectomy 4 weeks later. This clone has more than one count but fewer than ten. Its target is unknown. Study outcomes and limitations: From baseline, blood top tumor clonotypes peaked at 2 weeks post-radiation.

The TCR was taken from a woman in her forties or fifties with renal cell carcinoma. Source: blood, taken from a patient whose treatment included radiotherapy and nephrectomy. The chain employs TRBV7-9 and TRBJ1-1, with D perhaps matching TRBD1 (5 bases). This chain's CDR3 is CASSSNTGNTEAFF. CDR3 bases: TGTGCCAGCAGCAGCAACACAGGGAACACTGAAGCTTTCTTT.